The 21 T cell receptor beta chains given below trace back to one sample, sequenced in a study of cytomegalovirus exposure and HLA in healthy donors. Both 60 Vbeta primers and 13 Jbeta primers went into the PCR. The protocol was immunoSEQ multiplex PCR, while the TCRdb copy is restricted to in-frame clones and leaves out a portion. The repertoire holds some 140,000 clones, with about 76% as singletons. Sequencing was done on a sample of PBMCs. The receptors were gathered from a female donor in good health and CMV-seronegative.

In this sample, this clone turned up a few times. The chain employs TRBV6-4 and TRBJ1-4; 7 bases are a match to TRBD1. This CDR3 has 14 amino acids. CDR1 is MRHNA and CDR2 is SNTAGT in the germline V gene. The ends lost 4 bases at V and 8 bases at J; junction bases unmatched: 7. CDR3 nucleotides: TGTGCCAGCAGTGTATCCAGGGGGGACGAAAAACTGTTTTTT. Its translation is CASSVSRGDEKLFF.

The chain links TRBV27 to TRBJ1-6, with D perhaps TRBD1 (5 bases). This CDR3 has 14 amino acids. Trimming left V 5 bases short and J 5 bases short, with 10 bases between. Germline V CDR1 and CDR2: MNHEY, SMNVEV (reference sequence). The CDR3 bases are TGTGCCAGCAGTCCCCGGGGGAATAATTCACCCCTCCACTTT. Translation gives CASSPRGNNSPLHF.

The DNA of the CDR3 is TGTGCCAGTAGGACTCAAGGGGCAACGAACACTGAAGCTTTCTTT. Residues: CASRTQGATNTEAFF. J is TRBJ1-1 and V is TRBV19, with D possibly matching TRBD1 (5 bases). V was clipped by 6 bases and J by 1 base, with 15 bases between them. The CDR3 is made up of 15 amino acids. The germline gives CDR1 LNHDA, CDR2 SQIVND (reference sequence).

This chain joins TRBV2 and TRBJ2-5; D might be TRBD2 (5 bases). The germline V gene encodes CDR1 SNHLY and CDR2 FYNNEI. CDR3 length equals 13 residues. Trimming stripped 7 bases from V and 3 bases from J, with 12 bases between. The DNA of the CDR3 is TGTGCCAGCAAGCGGACGCAGGAAGAGACCCAGTACTTC. It is translated as CASKRTQEETQYF.

This chain joins TRBV4-3 and TRBJ1-1; D not resolved. Germline V gives CDR1 LGHNA, CDR2 YSLEER. V was shortened by 3 bases and J by 0 bases, with 14 bases between the two germline ends. CDR3 length: 16 amino acids. In DNA form, the CDR3 reads TGCGCCAGCAGCCAGATCCTTGCCGGGATGAACACTGAAGCTTTCTTT. It is translated as CASSQILAGMNTEAFF.

In the case of this clone: Relative to the germline gene, one junction end is altered; a read error may explain this. Other DNA sequences in this sample translate to the same CDR3. This sequence joins TRBV4-1 and TRBJ1-1; the match to TRBD1 covers 7 bases. CDR1 MGHRA and CDR2 YSYEKL come from the germline V gene. The CDR3 consists of 16 residues. The CDR3 sequence is CASSQDGRRGPTEAFF. The CDR3 region has the DNA TGCGCCAGCAGCCAAGATGGACGGAGGGGGCCCACTGAAGCCTTCTTT.

The chain is built from TRBV30 and TRBJ1-6, with D perhaps TRBD1 (6 bases). Germline V CDR1 and CDR2: GTSNPN, SVGIG (reference sequence). This CDR3 region has 14 residues. With 4 bases removed from V and 8 bases from J, the gap between germline ends came to 15 bases. CDR3 bases: TGTGCCTGGACCAGGACAGCAACCTATTCACCCCTCCACTTT. Residues: CAWTRTATYSPLHF.

This chain uses TRBV30 with TRBJ2-3; D perhaps matches TRBD2 (6 bases). This CDR3 has 14 amino acids. V was shortened by 2 bases and J by 1 base, with 10 bases between the two germline ends. Germline assignment: CDR1 GTSNPN and CDR2 SVGIG (reference sequence). The CDR3, as DNA: TGTGCCTGGAGTAGAGGCGGGGGCACAGATACGCAGTATTTT. It codes for CAWSRGGGTDTQYF.

The rearrangement uses TRBV7-8 and TRBJ1-3; D is ambiguous. The V gene's germline CDR1 is SGHVS and CDR2 FQNEAQ. V lost 2 bases, J lost 3 bases, and 8 bases lay in between. This CDR3 region has 14 residues. CDR3 DNA sequence: TGTGCCAGCAGCTTAATGGGGAGTGGAAACACCATATATTTT. Its translation: CASSLMGSGNTIYF.

Details on this clone: The same CDR3 arises from other DNA sequences in this sample as well. For the CDR3, the DNA is TGTGCCAGCAGCTTAGGGGCTAGCGGCAGCACAGATACGCAGTATTTT. This gives the protein CASSLGASGSTDTQYF. The chain employs TRBV11-3 and TRBJ2-3, with 7 bases aligning to TRBD2. The V segment lost 1 base and the J segment 0 bases; nucleotides outside the gene matches: 4. Germline V gene lookup returns CDR1 SGHNT and CDR2 YENEEA. This CDR3 region has 16 residues. The full variable domain, in which reference TRBV11-3 and TRBJ2-3 provide the parts outside the CDR3, is EAGVVQSPRYKIIEKKQPVAFWCNPISGHNTLYWYLQNLGQGPELLIRYENEEAVDDSQLPKDRFSAERLKGVDSTLKIQPAELGDSAVYLCASSLGASGSTDTQYFGPGTRLTVL.

This chain links TRBV4-3 with TRBJ2-3; 9 positions agree with TRBD2. Germline V gene data show CDR1 as LGHNA and CDR2 as YSLEER. V trimming: 4 bases; J trimming: 1 base; junction bases outside the gene matches: 15. The CDR3 sequence is 19 residues long. For the CDR3, the DNA is TGCGCCAGCAGCCTTAGCGCCGAGCTTAGCGGGAGCCGCACAGATACGCAGTATTTT. The encoded protein is CASSLSAELSGSRTDTQYF.

On this clone itself: The identical CDR3 is also encoded by other nucleotide sequences in the sample. The chain recombines TRBV30 with TRBJ1-5; 7 bases agree with TRBD1. J was trimmed by 5 bases and V by 2 bases; bases with no gene match: 6. Per the germline V gene, CDR1 is GTSNPN and CDR2 is SVGIG (reference sequence). This CDR3 region has 14 residues. CDR3 sequence reads: CAWSTRQGDQPQHF. The CDR3 bases are TGTGCCTGGAGTACCCGACAGGGAGATCAGCCCCAGCATTTT.

V usage is TRBV30 and J usage is TRBJ1-3; unclear D gene. CDR1 is GTSNPN, CDR2 SVGIG, per germline (reference sequence). The CDR3 spans 11 residues. V shed 1 base and J shed 4 bases, with 2 bases lying between them. CDR3: CAWSAGNTIYF. In nucleotides, the CDR3 is TGTGCCTGGAGTGCGGGAAACACCATATATTTT.

This rearrangement joins TRBV15 to TRBJ2-3; a possible D gene is TRBD1 (5 bases). Per germline, CDR1 LNHNV and CDR2 YYDKDF (reference sequence). The ends were cut back, 6 bases at V and 0 bases at J, with 13 bases in the middle. The CDR3 is 15 amino acids. DNA for the CDR3: TGTGCCACCAGATTTACAGGCGTCAGCACAGATACGCAGTATTTT. It yields the protein CATRFTGVSTDTQYF.

This chain joins TRBV10-3 and TRBJ2-3, with TRBD2 identical over 12 bases. The CDR3 spans 15 residues. CDR1 and CDR2 (germline): ENHRY, SYGVKD. The V segment lost 5 bases and the J segment 1 base; nucleotides outside the gene matches: 1. In DNA form, the CDR3 reads TGTGCCATCAGTCTAGCGGGAGGGCGCACAGATACGCAGTATTTT. Amino acid sequence: CAISLAGGRTDTQYF.

J is TRBJ1-1 and V is TRBV15; 10 bases agree with TRBD1. V lost 5 bases to trimming and J lost 1 base; unmatched junction nucleotides: 1. This CDR3 is built from 14 residues. CDR1 and CDR2 (germline): LNHNV, YYDKDF (reference sequence). CDR3 bases: TGTGCCACCAGCTGGGACAGGGGGAACACTGAAGCTTTCTTT. As protein: CATSWDRGNTEAFF.

The genes are TRBV4-3 and TRBJ2-1; TRBD1 might be the D (6 bases). Germline V gene data show CDR1 as LGHNA and CDR2 as YSLEER. The germline V and J ends were trimmed by 4 bases and 0 bases, with 13 bases remaining between them. The CDR3 consists of 16 residues. The CDR3 region is CASSRRTGSSYNEQFF. In DNA, the CDR3 is TGCGCCAGCAGCCGGAGAACAGGGAGCTCCTACAATGAGCAGTTCTTC.

As concerns this clone: At one end, the junction sequence differs from germline, possibly due to a read error. CDR3 in DNA: TGTGCTAGCAGCTTAGAAGCGGGGGGTTCCTACGAGCAGTACTTC. Its translation is CASSLEAGGSYEQYF. V and J are TRBV7-7 and TRBJ2-7, with 9 bases aligning to TRBD2. CDR1 SSHAT and CDR2 FNYEAQ come from the germline V gene (reference sequence). This CDR3 region has 15 residues.

This chain links TRBV10-3 with TRBJ2-2; tentatively, D is TRBD2 (7 bases). The germline V and J ends were trimmed by 6 bases and 6 bases, with 14 bases remaining between them. Per germline, CDR1 ENHRY and CDR2 SYGVKD. The CDR3 has 14 amino acids. CDR3 region: CAIRGLQGSGELFF. The CDR3 DNA sequence: TGTGCCATCAGGGGACTACAGGGCTCCGGGGAGCTGTTTTTT.

The chain recombines TRBV5-6 with TRBJ2-7, with TRBD2 matching over 11 bases. This CDR3 is 14 amino acids long. Trimming took 2 bases from V and 6 from J; bases not matched to a gene: 4. Germline V gene sequence: CDR1 SGHDT, CDR2 YYEEEE. CDR3: CASSFLAGGPEQYF. The CDR3 DNA sequence: TGTGCCAGCAGCTTTTTAGCGGGGGGGCCCGAGCAGTACTTC.

V gene TRBV18 combines with J gene TRBJ1-5; no reliable D call. V was clipped by 2 bases and J by 10 bases, with 9 bases between them. From germline, CDR1 is KGHSH and CDR2 LQKENI. The CDR3 extends over 12 amino acids. The CDR3 coding sequence is TGTGCCAGCTCACCAGGTGAGGAACCCCAGCATTTT. It specifies CASSPGEEPQHF.